This T cell receptor (beta chain) originates from a study of blood T cell repertoires in COVID-19. Study details: In each case, the material was cDNA or gDNA derived from T cells, B-cell-depleted T cells, or PBMCs.

Sequenced by immunoSEQ multiplex PCR; TCRdb stores in-frame clones only, minus some. The sample has roughly 40,000 clones; 76% are singletons. There are 16 residues in the CDR3. Deletions cut 4 bases from V and 0 bases from J, with 10 bases between. Germline CDR1 and CDR2: SGHVS and FQNEAQ. Sequencing was done on a sample of peripheral blood. This TCR was recovered from a man between 65 and 85 years old with active or convalescent COVID-19. The chain is built from TRBV7-8 and TRBJ2-6; D is uncertain. CDR3 region: CASSSRQVSGANVLTF. CDR3 DNA sequence: TGTGCCAGCAGCTCGAGACAAGTCTCTGGGGCCAACGTCCTGACTTTC.